The rows below give T cell receptor beta chains drawn from one sample of a study of cytomegalovirus exposure and HLA in healthy donors. Sequenced by immunoSEQ multiplex PCR; TCRdb stores in-frame clones only, minus some. The sample shows under 200,000 clones, just under 80% of them seen only once. Sequenced input: PBMCs. These receptors came from a woman between 50 and 59 years old in good health and CMV-seropositive. The conserved cysteine and the conserved F or W are not part of the CDR3 here. The order of the fields is V gene, CDR3 protein.

v_call: TRBV19
cdr3_aa: ASSNRDKGNTIY

v_call: TRBV6-1
cdr3_aa: ASSETLVTGVRNQPQH

v_call: TRBV10-3
cdr3_aa: AISGTEGTDTQY

v_call: TRBV11-2
cdr3_aa: ASSLGRETDTQY

v_call: TRBV7-2
cdr3_aa: ASSVRSGPTDTQY

v_call: TRBV9
cdr3_aa: ASSLGHTTDTQY

v_call: TRBV7-3
cdr3_aa: ASSLASTDTQY

v_call: TRBV2
cdr3_aa: ASSDRGTGEETQY

v_call: TRBV15
cdr3_aa: ATSRPGQGESEAF

v_call: TRBV7-8
cdr3_aa: ASSPTRDSLST

v_call: TRBV19
cdr3_aa: ASSIISGQGARGYGYT

v_call: TRBV28
cdr3_aa: ASRVTSPTSYEQY

v_call: TRBV18
cdr3_aa: ASSPNRGGSYEQY

v_call: TRBV7-2
cdr3_aa: ASSLSTGQETQY

v_call: TRBV5-1
cdr3_aa: ASSQGQGEGYT

v_call: TRBV9
cdr3_aa: ASSVGPRQNIQY

v_call: TRBV7-2
cdr3_aa: ASSLRGGWGGIYEQY

v_call: TRBV4-3
cdr3_aa: ASSQDTSGGYYEQY